This T cell receptor beta chain was recorded in a study of technical replicates of blood from a handful of donors. Clones were read by immunoSEQ multiplex PCR, and TCRdb kept only the in-frame ones, dropping some. The repertoire has about 56,000 clones, 90% to 95% of them found once; the top ten carry about 3%. Germline V gene sequence: CDR1 MDHEN, CDR2 SYDVKM. This CDR3 contains 13 residues. V lost 5 bases and J 3 bases, leaving 11 bases between the germline ends. This receptor was taken from a human donor in good health. Some clones in this sample may be carry-over from other donors' samples. Sequenced material: PBMCs. The gene calls are TRBV28 and TRBJ2-7, with a tentative D call TRBD1 (5 bases). The CDR3 loop reads CASSQGRGYEQYF. CDR3 bases: TGTGCCAGCAGTCAGGGAAGGGGCTACGAGCAGTACTTC.